The source of this T cell receptor (beta chain) is a study of blood T cells in healthy people across ages. Isolating PBMCs gave at least 6 million of these cells per sample. At least 5 micrograms of total RNA were extracted per sample. General study points: Per million T cells, TCR beta diversity dropped about linearly as age rose.

This clonotype was observed at least ten times. Antigen specificity is unknown. Then a second PCR, running about 7 to 11 cycles, was carried out with a sample-barcoded 5' primer and a J-beta primer mix. TCRdb reanalysed the 5' RACE reads using MiXCR and keeps one entry per CDR3 protein. The sample holds under 850,000 distinct CDR3 sequences; under 40% are singletons and the top ten take roughly 13%. The sequence was collected from a man between 18 and 35 years old in good health. Sequenced material: blood.

CDR3 loop: CSIGTFRTDTQYF. DNA for the CDR3: TGCAGTATCGGGACTTTCCGCACAGATACGCAGTATTTT. The chain carries TRBV20-1 and TRBJ2-3; tentative D call: TRBD2 (6 bases). This CDR3 region has 13 residues. V was pared by 8 bases and J by 1 base, with 13 bases between. Germline loops: CDR1 DFQATT, CDR2 SNEGSKA (reference sequence).